The 15 T cell receptor beta chains reported below all come from one sample, sequenced in a study of T cells in women clearing cervical HPV infection. Profiling relied on immunoSEQ multiplex PCR, and the TCRdb table lists in-frame clones only, not all of them. This sample's clone table lists 35,000 to 45,000 clones. The sample consisted of blood buffy coat. The source of these receptors is a woman between 18 and 70 years old with a cervical HPV16 infection that either progressed to CIN3+ or cleared (not recorded which).

Worth noting for this clone: The observed sequence ends 3 residues before the CDR3 terminus, with the missing tail filled in from the germline J gene. This rearrangement joins TRBV6-1 to TRBJ2-3, with 7 bases fitting TRBD1. The CDR3 loop spans 15 amino acids. Germline-derived CDR1 and CDR2 are MNHNS and SASEGT. The CDR3 sequence is CASSEADRDGETQYF. Incomplete CDR3 DNA: TGTGCCAGCAGTGAAGCCGACAGGGATGGCGAGACG.

To note about this clone: The CDR3 extends 3 residues past the end of the read, so its final part is completed from the germline J gene. The V gene is TRBV30, the J gene TRBJ2-5, with D possibly matching TRBD1 (6 bases). This CDR3 comprises 14 residues. Trimming pared 4 bases from V and 3 bases from J, leaving 15 bases between. The germline CDR1 and CDR2 sequences are GTSNPN and SVGIG (reference sequence). CDR3: CAWTRASGEETQYF. The covered CDR3 bases are TGTGCCTGGACGAGGGCCTCAGGGGAAGAGACC.

Points on this clone: The read stops 3 residues short of the end of the CDR3; the missing end is completed from the germline J gene. The rearrangement uses TRBV20-1 and TRBJ1-6, with D possibly being TRBD1 (5 bases). The CDR3 runs 15 residues. V lost 3 bases to trimming and J lost 0 bases, with 9 bases between them. Germline V gene sequence: CDR1 DFQATT, CDR2 SNEGSKA (reference sequence). CDR3 residues: CSASQGSSYNSPLHF. The CDR3 bases that were read are TGCAGTGCTAGTCAGGGAAGCTCCTATAATTCACCC.

Regarding this clone: Sequencing ends 3 residues short of the CDR3 end; the germline J gene provides the rest. The chain employs TRBV11-2 and TRBJ2-7; possibly TRBD2 for D (6 bases). In germline, CDR1 is SGHAT, CDR2 FQNNGV. CDR3 size: 15 residues. V was trimmed by 5 bases and J by 4 bases, leaving 18 bases between them. CDR3 DNA (partial): TGTGCCAGCAGCCTCCATGGACTAAGCGCTTACGAG. As protein: CASSLHGLSAYE. The CDR3, in full, reads CASSLHGLSAYEQYF.

As regards this clone: Sequencing ends 3 residues short of the CDR3 end; the germline J gene provides the rest. The rearrangement joins TRBV2 to TRBJ2-1; possible D gene TRBD2, 5 bases. CDR3 size: 17 residues. Trimming cost V 2 bases and J 0 bases, with 14 bases left between them. Germline values: CDR1 SNHLY, CDR2 FYNNEI. The CDR3 bases that were read are TGTGCCAGCAGTGAAAGGACTCCGAGGAGCTCCTACAATGAG. Its translation is CASSERTPRSSYNE. The whole CDR3 sequence reads CASSERTPRSSYNEQFF.

As concerns this clone: One end of the junction does not line up with germline, which may come from a read error. Sequencing ends 3 residues short of the CDR3 end; the germline J gene provides the rest. This chain joins TRBV7-6 and TRBJ2-3; 8 bases match TRBD2. The CDR3 spans 14 residues. Germline assignment: CDR1 SGHVS and CDR2 FNYEAQ. The CDR3 DNA, read in part, is TGTGCCAGCACCCCAGCGGGAGTGTCAGAGACG. It encodes CASTPAGVSET. The CDR3, in full, reads CASTPAGVSETQYF.

Of note for this clone: The read comes to an end 3 residues before the CDR3 does, leaving the germline J gene to fill in the end. The V call is TRBV10-3, the J call TRBJ2-1, with 11 bases that match TRBD1. Per germline, CDR1 ENHRY and CDR2 SYGVKD. Trimming removed 7 bases from V and 8 bases from J; junction bases left unmatched: 7. This CDR3 is 14 amino acids long. The CDR3 DNA, read in part, is TGTGCCATCAATGGACAGGGGGCTAGGGATGAG. It encodes CAINGQGARDE. The full CDR3 reads CAINGQGARDEQFF.

Notes on this clone: The read ends 3 residues shy of where the CDR3 ends; the end is completed using the germline J gene. The V and J genes are TRBV5-1 and TRBJ2-7; TRBD1 is a possible D gene (6 bases). From germline, CDR1 is SGHRS and CDR2 YFSETQ. The length of the CDR3 is 14 residues. Trimming pared 0 bases from V and 2 bases from J, leaving 9 bases between. This chain's CDR3 is CASSLGGPTYEQYF. Incomplete CDR3 DNA: TGCGCCAGCAGCTTGGGGGGGCCTACCTACGAG.

Regarding this clone: The read halts 3 residues ahead of the CDR3 end, with the missing end drawn from the germline J gene. This specimen includes other DNA sequences encoding the same CDR3. The V call is TRBV30, the J call TRBJ1-3; weak D call: TRBD1 (6 bases). Germline values: CDR1 GTSNPN, CDR2 SVGIG (reference sequence). This CDR3 contains 15 residues. Trimming took off 2 bases at V and 1 base at J, with 12 bases between the two ends. CDR3 DNA (partial): TGTGCCTGGAGTCGCATGGGGGCATCTGGAAACACC. Its protein is CAWSRMGASGNT. In full, the CDR3 is CAWSRMGASGNTIYF.

With respect to this clone: The read stops 3 residues short of the end of the CDR3; the missing end is completed from the germline J gene. This chain uses TRBV19 with TRBJ2-4; D perhaps matches TRBD1 (5 bases). The germline CDR1 and CDR2 sequences are LNHDA and SQIVND (reference sequence). The CDR3 loop spans 14 amino acids. The CDR3 protein is CASRAWAGAPGQYF. The covered CDR3 bases are TGTGCCAGTAGGGCCTGGGCTGGGGCGCCCGGT. The full variable domain, in which reference TRBV19 and TRBJ2-4 provide the parts outside the CDR3, is DGGITQSPKYLFRKEGQNVTLSCEQNLNHDAMYWYRQDPGQGLRLIYYSQIVNDFQKGDIAEGYSVSREKKESFPLTVTSAQKNPTAFYLCASRAWAGAPGQYFGAGTRLSVL.

A word on this clone: The read ends 3 residues shy of where the CDR3 ends; the end is completed using the germline J gene. The chain employs TRBV2 and TRBJ1-1, with 8 nucleotides matching TRBD1. This CDR3 comprises 14 residues. CDR1 SNHLY and CDR2 FYNNEI come from the germline V gene. J gave up 5 bases and V 6 bases, and 8 bases lay outside the gene matches. CDR3 sequence reads: CASRTQGGRTEAFF. The CDR3 bases that were read are TGTGCCAGCAGAACACAGGGGGGGAGGACTGAA.

Comment on this clone: The read terminates 3 residues ahead of where the CDR3 ends, so the germline J gene completes it. The chain carries TRBV29-1 and TRBJ2-1; possibly TRBD2 for D (6 bases). CDR1 and CDR2 (germline): SQVTM, ANQGSEA. This CDR3 contains 14 residues. Trimming shortened V by 7 bases and J by 0 bases, and 13 bases separated the two germline ends. The sequenced part of the CDR3 DNA is TGCAGCGATCGCGTGGGGGGCTCCTACAATGAG. This translates into CSDRVGGSYNE. The whole CDR3 region reads CSDRVGGSYNEQFF.

On this clone: The read terminates 3 residues ahead of where the CDR3 ends, so the germline J gene completes it. The chain uses TRBV7-9 and TRBJ1-2; no reliable D call. The CDR3 sequence is 14 residues long. Trimming left V 5 bases short and J 1 base short, with 11 bases between. In germline, CDR1 is SEHNR, CDR2 FQNEAQ (reference sequence). The part of the CDR3 DNA that was read is TGTGCCAGCAGCCCAGGCCGGATTAACTATGGC. This translates into CASSPGRINYG. The CDR3 as a whole reads CASSPGRINYGYTF.

As regards this clone: The read ends 3 residues shy of where the CDR3 ends; the end is completed using the germline J gene. The chain links TRBV19 to TRBJ1-2, with D tentatively TRBD1 (6 bases). Germline V gene sequence: CDR1 LNHDA, CDR2 SQIVND (reference sequence). This CDR3 region has 17 residues. The sequenced part of the CDR3 DNA is TGTGCCAGTAGTCCCAACAGGGAAAGCACGAAGTATTCGGGC. Residues: CASSPNRESTKYSG. In full, the CDR3 reads CASSPNRESTKYSGYTF. Combining the CDR3 with reference TRBV19 and TRBJ1-2 gives the whole variable domain DGGITQSPKYLFRKEGQNVTLSCEQNLNHDAMYWYRQDPGQGLRLIYYSQIVNDFQKGDIAEGYSVSREKKESFPLTVTSAQKNPTAFYLCASSPNRESTKYSGYTFGSGTRLTVV.

Concerning this clone itself: The CDR3 extends 3 residues past the end of the read, so its final part is completed from the germline J gene. The V and J genes are TRBV25-1 and TRBJ1-1; 7 nucleotides agree with TRBD1. CDR1 and CDR2 from the germline V gene are MGHDK and SYGVNS. There are 12 residues in the CDR3. CDR3 protein: CASSPGTAVAFF. The CDR3 DNA, read in part, is TGTGCCAGCAGCCCCGGGACAGCCGTA.